Following are 22 T cell receptor beta chains from one sample sequenced in a study of neurological immune-mediated disorders. TCRdb reprocessed the 5' RACE reads via MiXCR and lists one record per CDR3 protein. Of some 66,000 distinct CDR3 sequences listed, 3% to 3.5% are singletons. The sequenced material came from PBMCs. These receptors came from a man aged 40-49 years with multiple sclerosis.

This clonotype was detected many times. The V and J genes are TRBV20-1 and TRBJ1-2; D remains unclear. Germline V gives CDR1 DFQATT, CDR2 SNEGSKA (reference sequence). CDR3 length: 13 residues. V was shortened by 5 bases and J by 4 bases, with 14 bases between the two germline ends. Written as DNA, the CDR3 is TGCAGTGCTTCGCGGGGAGAGGGCTATGGCTACACCTTC. This gives the protein CSASRGEGYGYTF.

The table lists this clonotype with many counts. This chain connects TRBV27 to TRBJ2-3; 12 nucleotides align to TRBD2. This CDR3 contains 16 residues. Per the germline V gene, CDR1 is MNHEY and CDR2 is SMNVEV (reference sequence). Losses at the gene ends were 6 bases for V and 3 bases for J; bases not matched to a gene: 7. DNA for the CDR3: TGTGCCAGCAGCAAACTAGCGGGAGGACCAACAGATACGCAGTATTTT. Its translation: CASSKLAGGPTDTQYF.

This clonotype was seen many times. DNA of the CDR3: TGCAGTGCTAGAGTCGTCCTGCAGAACGCAGATACGCAGTATTTT. It specifies CSARVVLQNADTQYF. The gene calls are TRBV20-1 and TRBJ2-3; D unclear. V was pared by 1 base and J by 4 bases, with 15 bases between. Per the germline V gene, CDR1 is DFQATT and CDR2 is SNEGSKA (reference sequence). This CDR3 comprises 15 residues.

This clonotype was seen many times. The chain recombines TRBV25-1 with TRBJ2-5; D may match TRBD1 or TRBD2 (7 bases each). CDR3 size: 16 residues. Trimming stripped 3 bases from V and 1 base from J, with 15 bases between. Looked up from germline, CDR1 is MGHDK and CDR2 is SYGVNS. The CDR3 nucleotides are TGTGCCAGCAGTGAGCTGGGGGGGACAGTCCAAGAGACCCAGTACTTC. This encodes CASSELGGTVQETQYF.

This clonotype was seen repeatedly, ten times or more. The rearrangement links TRBV6-6 to TRBJ1-4; 7 bases are shared with TRBD1. The CDR3 covers 15 residues. V was pared by 5 bases and J by 8 bases, with 11 bases of the junction left unmatched. CDR1 is MNHNY and CDR2 is SVGAGI in the germline V gene (reference sequence). CDR3 sequence: CASSAQGLLGEKLFF. CDR3 nucleotides: TGTGCCAGCAGTGCACAGGGGTTGTTAGGCGAAAAACTGTTTTTT.

This clonotype was observed many times. The V and J genes are TRBV6-5 and TRBJ1-4; D gene uncertain. The germline gives CDR1 MNHEY, CDR2 SVGAGI. This CDR3 comprises 13 residues. V was clipped by 0 bases and J by 7 bases, with 6 bases between them. CDR3: CASSYSNGEKLFF. For the CDR3, the DNA is TGTGCCAGCAGTTACTCTAATGGTGAAAAACTGTTTTTT.

This clonotype was seen a handful of times. This sequence may be a read error, since a much larger clone differs from it by one base. The genes are TRBV7-9 and TRBJ2-7, with D hard to call. The CDR3 consists of 11 residues. CDR1 and CDR2 from the germline V gene are SEHNR and FQNEAQ (reference sequence). DNA of the CDR3: TGTGACAGCAGCTTAGAAGACGAGCAGTACTTC. It specifies CDSSLEDEQYF.

This clonotype was seen at least ten times. The chain employs TRBV20-1 and TRBJ2-1, with D tentatively TRBD1 or TRBD2 (6 bases each). The germline gives CDR1 DFQATT, CDR2 SNEGSKA (reference sequence). Between the trimmed V and J ends, which lost 5 bases and 3 bases, there was a span of 14 bases. The CDR3 has 14 amino acids. For the CDR3, the DNA is TGCAGTGCTCTCGGGGGCGGTCACTACAATGAGCAGTTCTTC. It yields the protein CSALGGGHYNEQFF.

This clonotype was seen at least ten times. Written as DNA, the CDR3 is TGTGCCAGCAGCACCCCAGAGGGGGAGCTGTTTTTT. Translated, it gives CASSTPEGELFF. The V call is TRBV9, the J call TRBJ2-2, with D unresolved. CDR1 SGDLS and CDR2 YYNGEE come from the germline V gene. The CDR3 contains 12 residues. Trimming shortened V by 4 bases and J by 8 bases, and 9 bases separated the two germline ends.

Many counts were recorded for this clonotype. V usage is TRBV7-9 and J usage is TRBJ1-6, with D maybe TRBD1 (5 bases). Germline V gene lookup returns CDR1 SEHNR and CDR2 FQNEAQ (reference sequence). V gave up 1 base and J gave up 6 bases, with 10 bases separating them. The CDR3 contains 15 residues. The CDR3 bases are TGTGCCAGCAGCTTAGTGGGACCCCTTAATTCACCCCTCCACTTT. Encoded protein: CASSLVGPLNSPLHF.

J is TRBJ2-2 and V is TRBV5-1; D may be TRBD2 (6 bases). V dropped 6 bases and J dropped 2 bases, with 17 bases sitting between them. Germline loops: CDR1 SGHRS, CDR2 YFSETQ. CDR3 length: 16 amino acids. This CDR3 is CASTQRGVTNTGELFF. The CDR3 DNA is TGCGCCAGCACCCAGCGCGGGGTGACTAACACCGGGGAGCTGTTTTTT.

This clonotype was recorded many times. The chain joins TRBV5-5 to TRBJ1-2; D remains ambiguous. The CDR3 is 12 amino acids. V was clipped by 4 bases and J by 8 bases, with 12 bases between them. The germline CDR1 and CDR2 sequences are SGHKS and YYEKEE (reference sequence). As DNA, the CDR3 is TGTGCCAGCAGCCTAGGACCGCCCGGCTACACCTTC. This encodes CASSLGPPGYTF.

Within the sample, this clonotype is medium-sized (0.01 to 0.1%). The gene calls are TRBV20-1 and TRBJ1-5; TRBD1 is a possible D gene (5 bases). Between the trimmed V and J ends, which lost 0 bases and 1 base, there was a span of 10 bases. The V gene's germline CDR1 is DFQATT and CDR2 SNEGSKA (reference sequence). This CDR3 has 15 amino acids. In nucleotides, the CDR3 is TGCAGTGCTAGAGACCGCTGGGGGAGCAATCAGCCCCAGCATTTT. It encodes CSARDRWGSNQPQHF.

This clonotype was recorded many times. Mismatch with germline at one junction end may stem from a read error. The chain's CDR3 is CASSPLERTYAQYF. The CDR3 nucleotides are TGTGCCAGCAGTCCTCTGGAGCGGACCTACGCGCAGTACTTC. The J gene is TRBJ2-7, the V gene TRBV12-3 or TRBV12-4; D possibly corresponds to TRBD2 (5 bases). The CDR3 extends over 14 amino acids.

This clonotype has a count of ten or more. The chain couples TRBV5-6 to TRBJ1-1; TRBD1 agrees at 8 bases. This CDR3 contains 14 residues. Germline CDR1 is SGHDT and CDR2 is YYEEEE. V gave up 3 bases and J gave up 3 bases; unmatched junction bases: 4. The CDR3 sequence is CASSSTDRDTEAFF. CDR3 nucleotide sequence: TGTGCCAGCAGCTCGACGGACAGGGACACTGAAGCTTTCTTT.

This clonotype was seen at least ten times. The chain recombines TRBV7-2 with TRBJ2-6, with 7 bases lining up with TRBD2. This CDR3 is 19 amino acids long. Germline V CDR1 and CDR2: SGHTA, FQGNSA. V lost 0 bases, J lost 0 bases, and 8 bases stayed unmatched. The CDR3 DNA reads TGTGCCAGCAGCTTAGCATTTAGCGGGCCGTACTCTGGGGCCAACGTCCTGACTTTC. Residues: CASSLAFSGPYSGANVLTF.

The sample holds many counts of this clonotype. This rearrangement joins TRBV5-1 to TRBJ2-6; D call uncertain. V lost 0 bases to trimming and J lost 2 bases, with 3 bases between them. There are 14 residues in the CDR3. The V gene's germline CDR1 is SGHRS and CDR2 YFSETQ. This CDR3 is CASSLATGANVLTF. The CDR3 DNA reads as TGCGCCAGCAGCTTGGCCACTGGGGCCAACGTCCTGACTTTC.

V is TRBV4-2 and J is TRBJ2-7; 7 bases are shared with TRBD1. This CDR3 contains 15 residues. Germline CDR1 reads LGHNA; CDR2 reads YNFKEQ. Trimming cost V 0 bases and J 3 bases; bases outside gene matches: 5. This CDR3 is CASSQEVQGDYEQYF. CDR3 nucleotide sequence: TGTGCCAGCAGCCAAGAAGTTCAGGGGGACTACGAGCAGTACTTC.

This clonotype was observed many times. This chain links TRBV27 with TRBJ2-2; TRBD2 matches at 10 bases. From germline, CDR1 is MNHEY and CDR2 SMNVEV (reference sequence). Trimming at V came to 4 bases and at J to 1 base, leaving 6 bases not matched to a gene. The CDR3 extends over 17 amino acids. The DNA of the CDR3 is TGTGCCAGCAGTTCCCAACGGACTAGCGGGAACACCGGGGAGCTGTTTTTT. Translation: CASSSQRTSGNTGELFF.

Turning to this clonotype: It may be a read error: a sequence one base away is much more abundant. The rearrangement joins TRBV7-8 to TRBJ1-5; 7 positions match TRBD1. Germline V gene lookup returns CDR1 SGHVS and CDR2 FQNEAQ. This CDR3 is 15 amino acids long. The CDR3 DNA is TGTGCCAGCAGCCGACAGGGCGGGAGCAATCAGCACCAGCATTTT. As protein: CASSRQGGSNQHQHF.

This clonotype was counted ten times or more. This CDR3 is CASSHSGGNYGYTF. CDR3 nucleotides: TGTGCCAGCAGCCATTCCGGGGGGAACTATGGCTACACCTTC. V usage is TRBV5-8 and J usage is TRBJ1-2; TRBD1 might be the D (5 bases). CDR1 is SGHTS and CDR2 is YDEGEE in the germline V gene. CDR3 length equals 14 residues. Trimming cost V 4 bases and J 2 bases, with 12 bases left between them.

The table lists this clonotype with many counts. The J gene is TRBJ1-1, the V gene TRBV20-1; a possible D gene is TRBD1 (5 bases). CDR3 length: 14 amino acids. Germline-derived CDR1 and CDR2 are DFQATT and SNEGSKA (reference sequence). Trimming removed 5 bases from V and 0 bases from J, with 13 bases in between. The CDR3 DNA reads TGCAGTGCTTGGGGGGGTACCCTGAACACTGAAGCTTTCTTT. Its translation: CSAWGGTLNTEAFF.